This T cell receptor beta chain was captured by sequencing in a study of T cell responses to AZD1222 COVID-19 vaccine. Findings and caveats of the study: Among the donors, most were white British and more were female, and clonal diversity was possibly underestimated. Targets within unmutated variant regions were reportedly found for nearly half of spike-specific TCRs.

Assay used: immunoSEQ multiplex PCR; TCRdb lists only in-frame clones, some missing. The sample holds some 140,000 clones; 88% are singletons and the top ten take roughly 5.7%. Trimming stripped 5 bases from V and 2 bases from J, with 12 bases between. The CDR3 is 14 amino acids. Germline V gene lookup returns CDR1 MNHEY and CDR2 SVGAGI. As to this clone: Antigen specificity is unknown.

The chain recombines TRBV6-5 with TRBJ2-5, with D possibly being TRBD2 (5 bases). The TCR originated in an adult who received the AZD1222 COVID-19 vaccine. Here the sequenced sample was peripheral blood, taken 28 days after the second AZD1222 dose. CDR3 bases: TGTGCCAGCAGTCAACACGGGGTACAAGAGACCCAGTACTTC. Translation gives CASSQHGVQETQYF.